Included here is one T cell receptor (beta chain) sequence, with context. Its target is not known. Using RNA transcripts as the source, TCR beta CDR3 regions were amplified. TCR CDR3 underwent first-round RT-PCR with the HTBI primer set. TCRdb ran MiXCR on the multiplex PCR reads and lists one entry per CDR3 protein. This table has under 400,000 distinct CDR3 sequences, roughly an eighth appearing once. The record originates from a study of T cells in Graves' hyperthyroidism and ophthalmopathy. Study-level points and caveats: Most clonotypes expanded in thyroid above 0.001 were likewise present in blood.

The CDR3 sequence is 17 residues long. From germline, CDR1 is SEHNR and CDR2 FQNEAQ (reference sequence). V was pared by 5 bases and J by 7 bases, with 26 bases between. It was considered stable Graves' hyperthyroidism when ophthalmopathy did not progress within 18 months. The chain couples TRBV7-9 to TRBJ1-1, with a weak D call TRBD1 (6 bases). Material: blood. The source of this sequence is a woman under 30 with Graves' hyperthyroidism. CDR3 loop: CASSPPGGGRGGDEAFF. The CDR3 nucleotides are TGTGCCAGCAGCCCTCCGGGCGGGGGCAGGGGAGGGGATGAAGCTTTCTTT.